A single sample is the source of the 19 T cell receptor beta chains below, sequenced in a study of T cells in Graves' hyperthyroidism and ophthalmopathy. TCR beta CDR3 regions were amplified from RNA transcripts. First-round RT-PCR of the TCR CDR3 relied on the HTBI primer set. TCRdb itself ran the multiplex PCR reads through MiXCR, one entry per CDR3 protein. Of about 270,000 distinct CDR3 sequences listed, about 25% are singletons. Sequencing used blood. The receptor source for this set is a middle-aged woman with Graves' ophthalmopathy.

This clonotype was counted a few times. The chain has TRBV28 and TRBJ2-5; 13 bases agree with TRBD2. With 5 bases clipped from V and 5 bases from J, the junction kept 2 bases outside the gene matches. Germline assignment: CDR1 MDHEN and CDR2 SYDVKM. The CDR3 is 14 amino acids. For the CDR3, the DNA is TGTGCCAGCAGTACGACTAGCGGGGGGGAGACCCAGTACTTC. Encoded protein: CASSTTSGGETQYF.

Many counts were recorded for this clonotype. The chain is built from TRBV20-1 and TRBJ2-7, with 11 bases that match TRBD1. The V gene end was trimmed by 4 bases and the J gene end by 7 bases; junction bases not matched to a gene: 3. Germline V lookup: CDR1 DFQATT, CDR2 SNEGSKA (reference sequence). The CDR3 extends over 12 amino acids. The CDR3 sequence is CSAKDRGREQYF. The CDR3 bases are TGCAGTGCTAAGGACAGGGGGCGGGAGCAGTACTTC.

This clonotype was picked up many times. The J gene is TRBJ2-7, the V gene TRBV6-2 or TRBV6-3; 9 bases align to TRBD1. The J segment lost 1 base and the V segment lost 6 bases, leaving 7 bases of the junction unmatched. Germline V gene lookup returns CDR1 MNHEY and CDR2 SVGEGT. The CDR3 totals 15 residues. The CDR3 sequence: CASSKTGGGSYEQYF. CDR3 in DNA: TGTGCCAGCAGCAAGACAGGGGGGGGATCCTACGAGCAGTACTTC.

The rearrangement links TRBV12-3 or TRBV12-4 to TRBJ1-1; perhaps TRBD1 as D (6 bases). The CDR3 consists of 16 residues. The V end lost 6 bases, the J end lost 4 bases, and 21 bases lay between the germline ends. For the CDR3, the DNA is TGTGCCAGCAGATCAGGGGCAGGGCGCGGGGGCACTGAAGCTTTCTTT. This gives the protein CASRSGAGRGGTEAFF.

This clonotype was detected ten times or more. This chain links TRBV28 with TRBJ2-7; perhaps TRBD2 as D (6 bases). The CDR3 runs 17 residues. Per the germline V gene, CDR1 is MDHEN and CDR2 is SYDVKM. Trimming took off 3 bases at V and 3 bases at J, with 21 bases between the two ends. CDR3 in amino acids: CASSFGGNSPQYYEQYF. The DNA of the CDR3 is TGTGCCAGCAGTTTTGGCGGGAACAGTCCTCAATACTACGAGCAGTACTTC.

This clonotype was recorded at least ten times. CDR3 protein: CASSSLSLGQGSMNTEAFF. Written as DNA, the CDR3 is TGTGCCAGCAGTTCATTATCATTAGGACAGGGATCCATGAACACTGAAGCTTTCTTT. The V gene is TRBV28, the J gene TRBJ1-1; 8 bases map to TRBD1. Losses at the gene ends were 4 bases for V and 0 bases for J; bases not matched to a gene: 16. Germline assignment: CDR1 MDHEN and CDR2 SYDVKM. CDR3 size: 19 residues.

Many counts were recorded for this clonotype. The chain recombines TRBV10-3 with TRBJ2-5; perhaps TRBD1 as D (6 bases). Germline-derived CDR1 and CDR2 are ENHRY and SYGVKD. CDR3 length: 13 amino acids. V lost 8 bases, J lost 3 bases, and 13 bases lay in between. The CDR3 DNA is TGTGCCATCTTTGATGAGGGGGAAGAGACCCAGTACTTC. Its protein is CAIFDEGEETQYF.

The chain carries TRBV2 and TRBJ1-2, with D perhaps TRBD1 (6 bases). Trimming removed 8 bases at V and 6 bases at J, with 19 bases between. CDR3 length: 14 amino acids. The germline gives CDR1 SNHLY, CDR2 FYNNEI. CDR3 amino acids: CASVDDGGRNGYTF. CDR3 coding DNA: TGTGCCAGCGTGGATGATGGGGGGCGGAATGGCTACACCTTC.

The V gene is TRBV6-1, the J gene TRBJ2-2; D ambiguous. Germline V gene data show CDR1 as MNHNS and CDR2 as SASEGT. The length of the CDR3 is 13 residues. V lost 4 bases and J lost 5, with 8 bases in between. DNA for the CDR3: TGTGCCAGCAGTGGGATGGAGACCGGGGAGCTGTTTTTT. Protein sequence: CASSGMETGELFF.

This clonotype occurred a few times. V gene TRBV3-1 combines with J gene TRBJ1-2; D is perhaps TRBD1 (5 bases). The CDR3 spans 13 residues. Germline CDR1 LGHDT, CDR2 YNNKEL (reference sequence). The V end lost 3 bases, the J end lost 3 bases, and 8 bases lay between the germline ends. CDR3 sequence (DNA): TGTGCCAGCAGCCAGAGGGGTGACTATGGCTACACCTTC. This gives the protein CASSQRGDYGYTF.

This clonotype showed up many times. A much larger clone differs by one base, so this may be a read error. V is TRBV28 and J is TRBJ2-5; D call uncertain. The CDR3 length is 16 residues. Germline V gene data show CDR1 as MDHEN and CDR2 as SYDVKM. V was pared by 5 bases and J by 0 bases, with 16 bases between. The CDR3: CASSPLTSSYQETQYF. The CDR3 bases are TGTGCCAGCAGTCCCCTAACGTCTTCGTACCAAGAGACCCAGTACTTC. Full variable domain (rest looked up from reference TRBV28 and TRBJ2-5): DVKVTQSSRYLVKRTGEKVFLECVQDMDHENMFWYRQDPGLGLRLIYFSYDVKMKEKGDIPEGYSVSREKKERFSLILESASTNQTSMYLCASSPLTSSYQETQYFGPGTRLLVL.

The sample holds many counts of this clonotype. The chain employs TRBV11-2 and TRBJ2-2, with 9 bases matching TRBD2. The germline CDR1 and CDR2 sequences are SGHAT and FQNNGV. V shed 2 bases, J shed 6 bases, and the junction held 7 bases outside the gene matches. The CDR3 is 16 residues long. CDR3 loop: CASSLFSGRTAGELFF. The CDR3 DNA reads as TGTGCCAGCAGCTTATTTAGCGGGAGAACCGCCGGGGAGCTGTTTTTT.

There are many counts of this clonotype. This chain connects TRBV28 to TRBJ2-7, with D perhaps TRBD1 (6 bases). This CDR3 comprises 17 residues. Germline CDR1 MDHEN, CDR2 SYDVKM. The V gene lost 4 bases and the J gene lost 0 bases, with 19 bases spanning the gap. The CDR3 coding sequence is TGTGCCAGCAGTTCCACCTCCAGGGGCCTCAGCTCCTACGAGCAGTACTTC. Translation: CASSSTSRGLSSYEQYF.

The sample holds many counts of this clonotype. The rearrangement uses TRBV27 and TRBJ2-7; 7 bases agree with TRBD2. Germline values: CDR1 MNHEY, CDR2 SMNVEV (reference sequence). V was clipped by 10 bases and J by 7 bases; unmatched bases: 13. This CDR3 comprises 13 residues. For the CDR3, the DNA is TGTGCCACCTATAGCGGGTGGGGTGGAGAGCAGTACTTC. This gives the protein CATYSGWGGEQYF.

There are many counts of this clonotype. The chain couples TRBV10-3 to TRBJ2-7; D remains ambiguous. Germline loops: CDR1 ENHRY, CDR2 SYGVKD. The CDR3 is made up of 14 amino acids. The V end was cut by 6 bases, the J end by 7 bases, with 19 bases between. The DNA for the CDR3 is TGTGCCATCAGCCTCGATGGTCCCCATAGGGAGCAGTACTTC. Amino acids: CAISLDGPHREQYF.

This clonotype was counted ten times or more. Germline is not matched at one junction end, which may reflect a read error. V gene TRBV5-1 combines with J gene TRBJ2-7, with D hard to call. The CDR3 is 11 residues long. Per germline, CDR1 SGHRS and CDR2 YFSETQ. The CDR3 sequence is CASSLNYEQYF. The DNA of the CDR3 is TGTGCCAGCAGCCTCAATTACGAGCAGTACTTC.

The chain has TRBV15 and TRBJ2-7, with unresolved D. The CDR3 length is 12 residues. Between the trimmed V and J ends, which lost 0 bases and 3 bases, there was a span of 3 bases. CDR1 and CDR2 (germline): LNHNV, YYDKDF (reference sequence). This CDR3 is CATSREVYEQYF. The CDR3 DNA reads as TGTGCCACCAGCAGAGAGGTCTACGAGCAGTACTTC. Supplemented by reference TRBV15 and TRBJ2-7, the full variable domain reads DAMVIQNPRYQVTQFGKPVTLSCSQTLNHNVMYWYQQKSSQAPKLLFHYYDKDFNNEADTPDNFQSRRPNTSFCFLDIRSPGLGDTAMYLCATSREVYEQYFGPGTRLTVT.

The chain links TRBV7-9 to TRBJ2-5; TRBD2 matches at 7 bases. Germline V lookup: CDR1 SEHNR, CDR2 FQNEAQ (reference sequence). This CDR3 is built from 16 residues. Unmatched junction bases numbered 7, after V lost 1 base and J lost 2 bases. The CDR3 is CASSLGPSGDQETQYF. As DNA, the CDR3 is TGTGCCAGCAGCTTAGGTCCTAGCGGAGATCAAGAGACCCAGTACTTC.

This clonotype occurred many times. A much larger clone differs from this one at a single base, so this may be a read error. The V and J genes are TRBV28 and TRBJ2-5; 9 bases agree with TRBD1. Germline V CDR1 and CDR2: MDHEN, SYDVKM. The length of the CDR3 is 15 residues. V lost 5 bases and J lost 5; bases outside the gene matches: 9. The CDR3 DNA reads as TGTGCCAGCAGTCCGGGGACAGGGTACGGGGAGACCCAGTACTTC. Encoded protein: CASSPGTGYGETQYF.